What follows describes a single T cell receptor (beta chain). V lost 5 bases and J 8 bases, leaving 15 bases between the germline ends. This CDR3 is 12 amino acids long. The germline V gene encodes CDR1 DFQATT and CDR2 SNEGSKA (reference sequence). The source of the sample is a study of quantifying T cell responses using KT2 cells. Study-level background: cDNA was made from DNase-treated RNA using alpha and beta constant primers. A predetermined fluorescence threshold ended the second PCR, run as a qPCR.

The cDNA 3' end received a ligated oligonucleotide with a UMI. The first PCR ran 3 to 5 cycles with an equimolar RC1.1 and RC1.2 beta primer mix. TCRdb redid the calling of the UMI-ligation and nested PCR reads with MiXCR, one entry per CDR3 protein. The sample lists fewer than 45,000 distinct CDR3 sequences, over 15% occurring once. The V call is TRBV20-1, the J call TRBJ1-2; no clear D gene. This receptor was obtained from a human donor. Specimen: PBMCs spiked with cells of the T cell clone KT2. CDR3 nucleotides: TGCAGTGCTCAAAGGTGGCCAGGCGGCTACACCTTC. The encoded protein is CSAQRWPGGYTF.